Listed below are T cell receptor beta chains from one sample, sequenced in a study of T-cell memory formation after mild COVID-19. TCRdb processed the 5' RACE reads anew with MiXCR; each CDR3 protein has one entry. Of approximately 200,000 distinct CDR3 sequences in the sample, 16% were seen once. Sequenced: PBMCs or a T cell subset sorted from them (not recorded which). Receptors were obtained from an adult woman who had mild COVID-19 (a few samples of this study predate the infection). Cell type and time point are not known. Both conserved end residues are part of each CDR3. D genes are given only for firm matches. Some rows have no size entry. The others give once, few or many, or a class for an expanded clone.

abundance: .; d_gene: TRBD1; j_gene: TRBJ2-7; v_gene: TRBV20-1; CDR3nt: TGCAGTGCTAGTAGGGGACAGGGATCCTACGAGCAGTACTTC; CDR3aa: CSASRGQGSYEQYF
abundance: few; d_gene: .; j_gene: TRBJ2-7; v_gene: TRBV6-5; CDR3nt: TGTGCCAGCAGTTCTCGGCCTGGTGGGGACGAGCAGTACTTC; CDR3aa: CASSSRPGGDEQYF
abundance: .; d_gene: TRBD1; j_gene: TRBJ1-1; v_gene: TRBV6-2/TRBV6-3; CDR3nt: TGTGCCAGCAGTTCCTACCTTCGGACAGGAACCTTTCAATTGAACACTGAAGCTTTCTTT; CDR3aa: CASSSYLRTGTFQLNTEAFF
abundance: once; d_gene: .; j_gene: TRBJ2-1; v_gene: TRBV2; CDR3nt: TGTGCCAGCGAGGGGGTGAACAGCGCTAAGCAGTTCTTC; CDR3aa: CASEGVNSAKQFF
abundance: few; d_gene: .; j_gene: TRBJ2-1; v_gene: TRBV6-2/TRBV6-3; CDR3nt: TGTGCCAGCACGGGGTTGGGCCTGGACTACAATGAGCAGTTCTTC; CDR3aa: CASTGLGLDYNEQFF
abundance: few; d_gene: .; j_gene: TRBJ2-3; v_gene: TRBV4-2; CDR3nt: TGTGCCAGCAGCCAAGAAGGGAGGCGGGCTACGTTCACAGATACGCAGTATTTT; CDR3aa: CASSQEGRRATFTDTQYF
abundance: .; d_gene: TRBD1; j_gene: TRBJ1-6; v_gene: TRBV7-2; CDR3nt: TGTGCCAGCAGGGCCAACAGGGGTCAGGATTCACCCCTCCACTTT; CDR3aa: CASRANRGQDSPLHF
abundance: .; d_gene: .; j_gene: TRBJ1-1; v_gene: TRBV20-1; CDR3nt: TGCAGTGCTAGAGGGGAGGGAGCTGGGGCTGAAGCTTTCTTT; CDR3aa: CSARGEGAGAEAFF
abundance: .; d_gene: .; j_gene: TRBJ2-1; v_gene: TRBV6-5; CDR3nt: TGTGCCAGCAGTTACGGGGTAGGGGGGAATGAGCAGTTCTTC; CDR3aa: CASSYGVGGNEQFF
abundance: .; d_gene: .; j_gene: TRBJ2-7; v_gene: TRBV11-2; CDR3nt: TGTGCCAGCAGCCCCCCCTGGCCAGTGACCTACGAGCAGTACTTC; CDR3aa: CASSPPWPVTYEQYF
abundance: few; d_gene: TRBD2; j_gene: TRBJ2-7; v_gene: TRBV20-1; CDR3nt: TGCAGTGCTAGTTTTAAACTAGCGGGGGGGCCGCGGCGGTACGAGCAGTACTTC; CDR3aa: CSASFKLAGGPRRYEQYF
abundance: .; d_gene: .; j_gene: TRBJ1-2; v_gene: TRBV5-6; CDR3nt: TGTGCCAGCAGCTTGATCATACAGGGCTCCTATGGCTACACCTTC; CDR3aa: CASSLIIQGSYGYTF
abundance: few; d_gene: .; j_gene: TRBJ2-7; v_gene: TRBV7-2; CDR3nt: TGTGCCAGCAGTCCCGGGGCCACCGAGCAGTACTTC; CDR3aa: CASSPGATEQYF
abundance: many; d_gene: .; j_gene: TRBJ2-2; v_gene: TRBV12-3/TRBV12-4; CDR3nt: TGTGCCAGTGTATTGGGCGCTCCCAGAGGGGAGCTGTTTTTT; CDR3aa: CASVLGAPRGELFF
abundance: few; d_gene: TRBD1; j_gene: TRBJ2-2; v_gene: TRBV6-1; CDR3nt: TGTGCCAGCAGTGATTTTGATTGGGACAGACACACCGGGGAGCTGTTTTTT; CDR3aa: CASSDFDWDRHTGELFF
abundance: few; d_gene: .; j_gene: TRBJ2-3; v_gene: TRBV3-1; CDR3nt: TGTGCCAGCAGCCAAGTTTCAGATACGCAGTATTTT; CDR3aa: CASSQVSDTQYF
abundance: .; d_gene: TRBD1; j_gene: TRBJ1-1; v_gene: TRBV7-9; CDR3nt: TGTGCCAGCAGCTTTGGGGACAGGGGTGAAGCTTTCTTT; CDR3aa: CASSFGDRGEAFF
abundance: few; d_gene: TRBD1; j_gene: TRBJ2-2; v_gene: TRBV4-1; CDR3nt: TGCGCCAGCAGCCATGCCGGGACAGGGGTAACCGGGGAGCTGTTTTTT; CDR3aa: CASSHAGTGVTGELFF
abundance: few; d_gene: TRBD2; j_gene: TRBJ2-2; v_gene: TRBV9; CDR3nt: TGTGCCAGCAGCGTTTACGGGACTAGCGGGAGTTCGGGGGAGCTGTTTTTT; CDR3aa: CASSVYGTSGSSGELFF
abundance: few; d_gene: .; j_gene: TRBJ2-6; v_gene: TRBV7-7; CDR3nt: TGTGCTAGCGCTAGCCGGCCGGATTCCTCTGGGGCCAACGTCCTGACTTTC; CDR3aa: CASASRPDSSGANVLTF
abundance: few; d_gene: TRBD2; j_gene: TRBJ2-3; v_gene: TRBV7-9; CDR3nt: TGTGCCAGCAGCTTAGGGACTAGCGGGAGTACGGGCACAGATACGCAGTATTTT; CDR3aa: CASSLGTSGSTGTDTQYF
abundance: .; d_gene: TRBD2; j_gene: TRBJ2-1; v_gene: TRBV20-1; CDR3nt: TGCAGTGCTAGAACCCTGTCCCGGGGGGGGCCAAACAATGAGCAGTTCTTC; CDR3aa: CSARTLSRGGPNNEQFF